The rows below give T cell receptor beta chains drawn from one sample of a study of blood T cell repertoires in COVID-19. The assay was immunoSEQ multiplex PCR, and TCRdb's table has in-frame clones only and misses some. The sample carries some 300,000 clones, around 90% recorded once. The sequenced sample was PBMCs or T cells enriched from blood (not recorded which). These TCRs come from a woman between 18 and 29 years old with acute COVID-19. The CDR3 runs from the conserved cysteine through the conserved F or W. D genes are given only for firm matches. Expanded clones get a size class; other rows say once, few or many, or leave the size out.

size: -
D: TRBD1
V: TRBV5-1
J: TRBJ1-1
DNA: TGCGCCAGCAGCGGAACAGGGGGGTACACTGAAGCTTTCTTT
CDR3: CASSGTGGYTEAFF

size: -
D: -
V: TRBV10-3
J: TRBJ1-3
DNA: TGTGCCATCAGTGAGTCCGGCTCTGGAAACACCATATATTTT
CDR3: CAISESGSGNTIYF

size: few
D: -
V: TRBV2
J: TRBJ2-7
DNA: TGTGCCAGCTTCAAAAGAGCGGCCCCCTACGAGCAGTACTTC
CDR3: CASFKRAAPYEQYF

size: few
D: TRBD1
V: TRBV6-5
J: TRBJ1-2
DNA: TGTGCCATCCAGCGAGGGACAGAAGGCTACACCTTC
CDR3: CAIQRGTEGYTF

size: -
D: -
V: TRBV28
J: TRBJ1-2
DNA: TGTGCCAGCAGTTTGTTTACACAACCCTACTATGGCTACACCTTC
CDR3: CASSLFTQPYYGYTF

size: -
D: -
V: TRBV29-1
J: TRBJ1-1
DNA: TGCAGCGTCCGGACAGCCGTGAACACTGAAGCTTTCTTT
CDR3: CSVRTAVNTEAFF

size: -
D: -
V: TRBV6-5
J: TRBJ2-7
DNA: TGTGCCAGCAGTTTCCCGGGAGCGGGTGGAAACGAGCAGTACTTC
CDR3: CASSFPGAGGNEQYF

size: -
D: TRBD2
V: TRBV4-2
J: TRBJ2-4
DNA: TGTGCCAGCAGCCAAGGGACTAGCGGGATACCCCTAGCCAAAAACATTCAGTACTTC
CDR3: CASSQGTSGIPLAKNIQYF

size: -
D: -
V: TRBV3-1/TRBV3-2
J: TRBJ1-1
DNA: TGTGCCAGCAGCCAAGGAGGGAACACTGAAGCTTTCTTT
CDR3: CASSQGGNTEAFF

size: -
D: -
V: TRBV3-1/TRBV3-2
J: TRBJ1-1
DNA: TGTGCCAGCAGCCATGGCTCGACGGGGGGGAGAGCTTTCTTT
CDR3: CASSHGSTGGRAFF

size: -
D: TRBD1
V: TRBV2
J: TRBJ2-7
DNA: TGTGCCAGCAGTGACGAACAGGGGTCCACCTACGAGCAGTACTTC
CDR3: CASSDEQGSTYEQYF

size: -
D: TRBD2
V: TRBV9
J: TRBJ2-1
DNA: TGTGCCAGCAGCGTAAAGCCAAGCGGGAGGGCGGGCGATGAGCAGTTCTTC
CDR3: CASSVKPSGRAGDEQFF

size: -
D: TRBD1
V: TRBV12-3/TRBV12-4
J: TRBJ1-2
DNA: TGTGCCAGCAGCCCCGGACAGGCGTATGGCTACACCTTC
CDR3: CASSPGQAYGYTF

size: -
D: TRBD2
V: TRBV6-2/TRBV6-3
J: TRBJ2-3
DNA: TGTGCCAGCAGTTACATTGGAGCGGGAGGGTCAGATACGCAGTATTTT
CDR3: CASSYIGAGGSDTQYF

size: -
D: TRBD1
V: TRBV28
J: TRBJ1-2
DNA: TGTGCCAGCAAAGTACAGGGGGCCGGTGGCTACACCTTC
CDR3: CASKVQGAGGYTF

size: -
D: TRBD1
V: TRBV7-9
J: TRBJ1-6
DNA: TGTGCCAGCAGCTTTTGGACAGGGATTTCACCCCTCCACTTT
CDR3: CASSFWTGISPLHF

size: -
D: TRBD2
V: TRBV7-9
J: TRBJ2-1
DNA: TGTGCCAGCAGCAAAGGACTAGCGGGAGTCTTC
CDR3: CASSKGLAGVF

size: -
D: -
V: TRBV5-5
J: TRBJ1-1
DNA: TGTGCCAGCAGCTCGGAGGGCGGAGTCACTGAAGCTTTCTTT
CDR3: CASSSEGGVTEAFF

size: -
D: TRBD2
V: TRBV11-3
J: TRBJ2-7
DNA: TGTGCCAGCAGCTTAACCGGGACTAGTCTAATCGAGCAGTACTTC
CDR3: CASSLTGTSLIEQYF

size: -
D: -
V: TRBV11-3
J: TRBJ1-5
DNA: TGTGCCAGCAGCCGGGCGGGGAAATACCAGCCCCAGCATTTT
CDR3: CASSRAGKYQPQHF